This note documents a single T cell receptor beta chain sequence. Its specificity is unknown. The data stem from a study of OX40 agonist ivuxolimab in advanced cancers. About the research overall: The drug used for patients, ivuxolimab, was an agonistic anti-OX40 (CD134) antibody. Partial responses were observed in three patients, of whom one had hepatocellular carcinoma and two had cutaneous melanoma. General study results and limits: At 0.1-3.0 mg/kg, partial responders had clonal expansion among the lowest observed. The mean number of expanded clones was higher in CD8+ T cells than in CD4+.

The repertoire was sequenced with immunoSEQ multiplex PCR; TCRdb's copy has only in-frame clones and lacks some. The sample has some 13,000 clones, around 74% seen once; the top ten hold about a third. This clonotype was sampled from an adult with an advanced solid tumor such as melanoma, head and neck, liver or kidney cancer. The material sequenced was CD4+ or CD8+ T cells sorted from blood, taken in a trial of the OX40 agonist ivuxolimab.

The CDR3 DNA reads as TGTGCCAGCTCACCCCAGGGGCTGAATCAGCCCCAGCATTTT. As protein: CASSPQGLNQPQHF. The rearrangement uses TRBV18 and TRBJ1-5; possible D gene TRBD1, 6 bases. The V gene lost 3 bases and the J gene lost 4 bases, with 10 bases spanning the gap. Germline CDR1 reads KGHSH; CDR2 reads LQKENI. CDR3 size: 14 residues.